This TCR beta chain was captured by sequencing in a study of OX40 agonist ivuxolimab in advanced cancers. Study background: Patients received ivuxolimab, an intravenous treatment, every 2 weeks at 0.01 to 10 mg/kg. Previous treatment with anti-PD-1, anti-PD-L1 or anti-CTLA-4 therapy was allowed; roughly 40% had received some. Study outcomes and limitations: On average, CD8+ T cells showed a greater number of expanded clones than CD4+.

Notes on this clone: Its antigen is still unknown.

Germline-derived CDR1 and CDR2 are SNHLY and FYNNEI. The J segment lost 3 bases and the V segment lost 4 bases, leaving 11 bases of the junction unmatched. The CDR3 runs 16 residues. The data were produced by immunoSEQ multiplex PCR, yet TCRdb's version contains in-frame clones alone and is incomplete. The sample holds roughly 80,000 clones; nearly 95% are singletons and the top ten take 6.2%. This TCR derives from an adult with an advanced solid tumor such as melanoma, head and neck, liver or kidney cancer. V gene TRBV2 combines with J gene TRBJ1-2; TRBD1 aligns across 7 bases. This material consisted of CD4+ or CD8+ T cells sorted from blood, taken in a trial of the OX40 agonist ivuxolimab. The CDR3 DNA follows: TGTGCCAGCAGTGGGACACGACAGGGCTCGGACTATGGCTACACCTTC. Translating gives CASSGTRQGSDYGYTF.